The sequence of this T cell receptor (beta chain) was determined in a study of cytomegalovirus exposure and HLA in healthy donors. For this clone: Its specificity is unknown.

The junction had 27 bases not matched to a gene; V was cut back by 8 bases and J by 1 base. Germline assignment: CDR1 LNHNV and CDR2 YYDKDF (reference sequence). The CDR3 contains 21 residues. PCR involved 60 Vbeta and 13 Jbeta primers. TCRdb keeps only in-frame clones here, not all; method: immunoSEQ multiplex PCR. The sample includes 200,000 or so clones, roughly 84% of them seen just once. Points from the study as a whole: At a 0.05 false discovery rate, a later analysis found approximately 17,000 TCR beta sequences to be associated with HLA alleles. As was reported, the HLA-A and HLA-B alleles of most subjects were accurately predicted from TCR beta sequences.

The rearrangement joins TRBV15 to TRBJ2-5; the match to TRBD2 covers 8 bases. Sequenced sample: PBMCs. This clonotype was obtained from a girl under three years old in good health and CMV-seronegative. The CDR3 nucleotides read TGTGCCACCGGGCTCTCTCCGTCAGGGTCGGGAGCGGGGGACTTCCAAGAGACCCAGTACTTC. Translated: CATGLSPSGSGAGDFQETQYF.